The clone carrying this T cell receptor delta chain is large within its sample. Antigen specificity is unknown. This sample was included in a study of gammadelta T cells in human blood. TCRdb re-analyzed the RT-PCR reads via CATT. Here the sample spans 600 to 800 delta-chain clones, around 22% being singletons. Unmatched junction bases numbered 9, after V lost 0 bases and J lost 0 bases. The CDR3 sequence is 20 residues long. Germline CDR1 and CDR2: GEAIGNYY and EKD. Findings and caveats of the study: Right after birth, innate γδ T cells reportedly expanded polyclonally after microbial exposure.

This receptor was obtained from a human fetus. The specimen sequenced was Vgamma9Vdelta2 gamma-delta T cells from fetal blood. V is TRDV2 and J is TRDJ3; 8 bases match TRDD3. The CDR3 spells CACDTVGDHLTSWDTRQMFF. CDR3 DNA sequence: TGTGCCTGTGACACCGTGGGGGATCACCTGACCTCCTGGGACACCCGACAGATGTTTTTC.